The 15 T cell receptor beta chains in this list originate from one sample, sequenced in a study of T cells in Graves' hyperthyroidism and ophthalmopathy. Amplification of TCR beta CDR3 regions used RNA as the template. The HTBI set primed first-round TCR CDR3 RT-PCR. From the multiplex PCR reads, TCRdb called clonotypes with MiXCR, one entry per CDR3 protein. This sample has 450,000 to 650,000 distinct CDR3 sequences, with 17% found just once. Sequencing was carried out using blood. The receptors were sampled from a woman under 30 with Graves' ophthalmopathy.

About this clonotype itself: One end of the junction varies from germline; a read error may be responsible. The rearrangement uses TRBV7-9 and TRBJ2-1; TRBD2 is a possible D gene (5 bases). Germline CDR1 SEHNR, CDR2 FQNEAQ (reference sequence). This CDR3 is built from 13 residues. The CDR3 nucleotides are TGTGCCAGCAGCTCGGGAAGGGAGCCCGAGCAGCTCTTC. Residues: CASSSGREPEQLF.

This clonotype was recorded many times. The chain links TRBV7-3 to TRBJ2-5; TRBD1 or TRBD2 may be the D gene (7 bases each). This CDR3 is 13 amino acids long. Germline V gives CDR1 SGHTA, CDR2 FQGTGA. Trimming took off 5 bases at V and 3 bases at J, with 10 bases between the two ends. The CDR3 spells CASSQGGKETQYF. The CDR3 DNA reads TGTGCCAGCAGCCAGGGGGGGAAAGAGACCCAGTACTTC.

At least ten counts were recorded for this clonotype. The chain recombines TRBV28 with TRBJ1-1; D is possibly TRBD1 (5 bases). This CDR3 has 14 residues. V was clipped by 6 bases and J by 5 bases, with 16 bases between them. Germline V lookup: CDR1 MDHEN, CDR2 SYDVKM. CDR3 loop: CASRRGREKTEAFF. Written as DNA, the CDR3 is TGTGCCAGCAGGCGGGGGAGGGAGAAGACTGAAGCTTTCTTT.

This clonotype has only a few counts. This rearrangement joins TRBV30 to TRBJ2-6; D not resolved. V was cut by 5 bases and J by 0 bases, with 8 bases left in between. This CDR3 has 14 residues. Per the germline V gene, CDR1 is GTSNPN and CDR2 is SVGIG (reference sequence). The CDR3 loop reads CAWQGISGANVLTF. CDR3 bases: TGTGCCTGGCAAGGGATCTCTGGGGCCAACGTCCTGACTTTC.

The chain links TRBV7-8 to TRBJ1-6, with D tentatively TRBD1 (5 bases). Germline lookup yields CDR1 SGHVS and CDR2 FQNEAQ. V lost 3 bases and J lost 4, with 19 bases in between. CDR3 length: 18 residues. CDR3 DNA sequence: TGTGCCAGCAGCTTTTTGGGTCAGGGTAATCCTTATAATTCACCCCTCCACTTT. This encodes CASSFLGQGNPYNSPLHF.

This chain joins TRBV9 and TRBJ2-7, with D hard to call. There are 13 residues in the CDR3. Germline V lookup: CDR1 SGDLS, CDR2 YYNGEE. V was cut by 1 base and J by 3 bases, with 8 bases left in between. The CDR3 sequence is CASSVSSDYEQYF. The CDR3 coding sequence is TGTGCCAGCAGCGTATCCAGCGACTACGAGCAGTACTTC.

The gene calls are TRBV6-1 and TRBJ1-4; maybe TRBD1 (6 bases). V gave up 5 bases and J gave up 5 bases, with 15 bases separating them. Germline CDR1 is MNHNS and CDR2 is SASEGT. CDR3 length equals 15 residues. In DNA form, the CDR3 reads TGTGCCAGCAGTCAAGAGGGACACTCAAATGAAAAACTGTTTTTT. This translates into CASSQEGHSNEKLFF.

This clonotype was recorded a few times. This sequence joins TRBV27 and TRBJ1-1, with D maybe TRBD1 (6 bases). Per the germline V gene, CDR1 is MNHEY and CDR2 is SMNVEV (reference sequence). The V end was cut by 5 bases, the J end by 4 bases, with 17 bases between. The CDR3 extends over 15 amino acids. The CDR3: CASSLDPGGRTEAFF. CDR3 nucleotide sequence: TGTGCCAGCAGTCTAGACCCCGGGGGGCGCACTGAAGCTTTCTTT.

This clonotype has more than one count but fewer than ten. CDR3 region: CASSLVGTYTEAFF. In DNA form, the CDR3 reads TGTGCCAGCAGTTTAGTGGGGACCTACACTGAAGCTTTCTTT. This rearrangement joins TRBV27 to TRBJ1-1; D is possibly TRBD1 (5 bases). CDR1 is MNHEY, CDR2 SMNVEV, per germline (reference sequence). V was trimmed by 2 bases and J by 3 bases, leaving 10 bases between them. The CDR3 is made up of 14 amino acids.

This sequence joins TRBV5-1 and TRBJ2-3; D uncertain. Trimming pared 3 bases from V and 14 bases from J, leaving 22 bases between. The CDR3 consists of 14 residues. Germline assignment: CDR1 SGHRS and CDR2 YFSETQ. CDR3 sequence: CASSYDMGPRLAYF. CDR3 coding DNA: TGCGCCAGCAGCTACGACATGGGTCCGCGATTAGCGTATTTT.

This clonotype was observed at least ten times. The chain joins TRBV6-1 to TRBJ1-4; D is unclear. Germline-derived CDR1 and CDR2 are MNHNS and SASEGT. The CDR3 has 15 residues. Trimming took 2 bases from V and 3 from J, leaving 10 bases between them. CDR3 protein: CASSEIGPSNEKLFF. CDR3 nucleotides: TGTGCCAGCAGTGAAATCGGTCCGTCTAATGAAAAACTGTTTTTT.

This clonotype was seen at least ten times. The chain links TRBV7-8 to TRBJ1-1; maybe TRBD1 (5 bases). The CDR3 runs to 15 residues. The germline CDR1 and CDR2 sequences are SGHVS and FQNEAQ. V gave up 4 bases and J gave up 0 bases, with 12 bases separating them. The CDR3 here is CASSSDGTMNTEAFF. CDR3 sequence (DNA): TGTGCCAGCAGCTCGGATGGGACGATGAACACTGAAGCTTTCTTT.

The chain uses TRBV6-1 and TRBJ1-1; TRBD1 might be the D (6 bases). The germline V gene encodes CDR1 MNHNS and CDR2 SASEGT. Deletions cut 4 bases from V and 3 bases from J, with 21 bases between. The CDR3 contains 17 residues. The CDR3 protein is CASSARGGAGGDTEAFF. CDR3 in DNA: TGTGCCAGCAGTGCCCGCGGGGGCGCGGGTGGGGACACTGAAGCTTTCTTT.

The sample holds many counts of this clonotype. The rearrangement uses TRBV27 and TRBJ1-1; the D gene is possibly TRBD1 (5 bases). Germline V gene sequence: CDR1 MNHEY, CDR2 SMNVEV (reference sequence). The V gene lost 8 bases and the J gene lost 6 bases, with 10 bases spanning the gap. The CDR3 totals 11 residues. The CDR3 loop is CASRGRSEAFF. The CDR3 DNA reads as TGTGCCAGCCGGGGCCGCTCTGAAGCTTTCTTT.

This clonotype came up many times. V gene TRBV3-1 combines with J gene TRBJ1-6; D perhaps matches TRBD1 (6 bases). The germline CDR1 and CDR2 sequences are LGHDT and YNNKEL (reference sequence). The CDR3 is made up of 14 amino acids. The germline V and J ends were trimmed by 4 bases and 8 bases, with 12 bases remaining between them. The CDR3, as DNA: TGTGCCAGCAGCCCTACCGGGGGCGATTCACCCCTCCACTTT. Encoded protein: CASSPTGGDSPLHF.